The text below deals with one T cell receptor (beta chain). The antigen is undetermined. Expressed TCRB transcripts were sequenced because the isolated RNA had all been reverse transcribed beforehand. The repertoire was sequenced with immunoSEQ multiplex PCR; TCRdb's copy has only in-frame clones and lacks some. The sample has 95,000 to 150,000 clones, about a sixth seen once; the top ten hold roughly 2.5%. The record originates from a study of beta chain features in type 1 diabetes. Findings of the study overall: Among patients with Type 1 diabetes, TCRB CDR3s were moderately but significantly shorter in every one of the four CD4+ subsets.

This CDR3 is built from 13 residues. Germline CDR1 reads GTSNPN; CDR2 reads SVGIG (reference sequence). The ends were cut back, 3 bases at V and 5 bases at J, with 10 bases in the middle. Sequencing was performed on central memory CD4+ T cells from blood. The TCR sequence derives from a man aged 25-45 years with type 1 diabetes. The chain links TRBV30 to TRBJ2-2; D is undetermined. CDR3 coding DNA: TGTGCCTGGAGCCCGATGGGGACCGGGGAGCTGTTTTTT. Its translation: CAWSPMGTGELFF.